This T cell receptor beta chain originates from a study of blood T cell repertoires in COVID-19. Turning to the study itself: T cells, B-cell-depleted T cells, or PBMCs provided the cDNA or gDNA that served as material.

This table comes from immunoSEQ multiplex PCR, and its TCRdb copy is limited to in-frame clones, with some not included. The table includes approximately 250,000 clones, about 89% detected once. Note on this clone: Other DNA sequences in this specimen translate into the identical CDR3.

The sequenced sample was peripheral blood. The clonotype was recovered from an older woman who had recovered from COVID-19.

In DNA, the CDR3 is TGTGCCACCAGCTTATCAGGGACTGGGAACACTGAAGCTTTCTTT. It is translated as CATSLSGTGNTEAFF. The V gene is TRBV24-1, the J gene TRBJ1-1; possibly TRBD1 for D (5 bases). The CDR3 has 15 residues. Between the trimmed V and J ends, which lost 7 bases and 1 base, there was a span of 15 bases. The germline V gene encodes CDR1 KGHDR and CDR2 SFDVKD.